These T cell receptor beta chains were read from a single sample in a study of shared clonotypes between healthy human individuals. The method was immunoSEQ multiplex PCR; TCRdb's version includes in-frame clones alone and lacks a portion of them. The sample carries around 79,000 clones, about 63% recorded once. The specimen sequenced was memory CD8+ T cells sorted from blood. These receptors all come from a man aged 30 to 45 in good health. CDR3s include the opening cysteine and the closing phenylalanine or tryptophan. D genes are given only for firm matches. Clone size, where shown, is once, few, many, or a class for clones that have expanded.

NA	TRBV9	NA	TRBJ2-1	CASSGTVKPEQFF	TGTGCCAGCAGTGGGACCGTCAAGCCTGAGCAGTTCTTC
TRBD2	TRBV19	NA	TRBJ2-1	CASRFGEGSYNEQFF	TGTGCCAGTAGGTTCGGGGAGGGGTCCTACAATGAGCAGTTCTTC
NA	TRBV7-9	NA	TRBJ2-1	CASSLVPVSSYNEQFF	TGTGCCAGCAGCTTAGTTCCGGTAAGCTCCTACAATGAGCAGTTCTTC
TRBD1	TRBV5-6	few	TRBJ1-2	CASSLGTGSYTF	TGTGCCAGCAGCTTGGGGACAGGGAGCTACACCTTC
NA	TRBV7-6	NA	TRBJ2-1	CASSLSPLGTIYNEQFF	TGTGCCAGCAGCCTAAGCCCTCTCGGGACGATTTACAATGAGCAGTTCTTC
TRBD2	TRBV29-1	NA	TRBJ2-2	CSVAPGGRALIRELFF	TGCAGCGTTGCCCCCGGGGGGAGGGCCTTAATACGGGAGCTGTTTTTT
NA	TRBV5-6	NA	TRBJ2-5	CASSPDNQETQYF	TGTGCCAGCAGCCCGGATAATCAAGAGACCCAGTACTTC
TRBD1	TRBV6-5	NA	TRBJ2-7	CASSYGTDTNEQYF	TGTGCCAGCAGTTACGGGACAGACACAAACGAGCAGTACTTC
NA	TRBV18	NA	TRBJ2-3	CASSPQVSTDTQYF	TGTGCCAGCTCACCGCAGGTTAGCACAGATACGCAGTATTTT
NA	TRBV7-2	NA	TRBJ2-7	CASSQGTSSSYEQYF	TGTGCCAGCAGCCAAGGGACTTCTAGCTCCTACGAGCAGTACTTC
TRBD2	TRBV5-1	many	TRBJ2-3	CASIRGGSTDTQYF	TGCGCCAGCATTAGGGGAGGGAGCACAGATACGCAGTATTTT
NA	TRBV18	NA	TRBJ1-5	CASSPGLDPWRPQHF	TGTGCCAGCTCACCGGGATTAGACCCTTGGAGGCCCCAGCATTTT
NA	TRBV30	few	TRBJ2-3	CAWTPWRVTPTDTQYF	TGTGCCTGGACACCTTGGCGGGTGACTCCCACAGATACGCAGTATTTT
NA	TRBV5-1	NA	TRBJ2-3	CASRRDWDTDTQYF	TGCGCCAGCAGACGCGACTGGGACACAGATACGCAGTATTTT
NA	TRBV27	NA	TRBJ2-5	CASSFKETQYF	TGTGCCAGCAGCTTTAAAGAGACCCAGTACTTC
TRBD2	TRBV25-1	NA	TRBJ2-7	CASSDWTSGYEQYF	TGTGCCAGCAGTGATTGGACTAGCGGCTACGAGCAGTACTTC
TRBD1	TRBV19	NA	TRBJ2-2	CASTGTGSNTGELFF	TGTGCCAGTACTGGGACAGGATCTAACACCGGGGAGCTGTTTTTT
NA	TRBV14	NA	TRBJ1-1	CASSQALTTEAFF	TGTGCCAGCAGCCAAGCGTTAACGACTGAAGCTTTCTTT
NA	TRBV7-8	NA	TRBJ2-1	CASSLGRWEVNNEQFF	TGTGCCAGCAGCTTAGGGAGGTGGGAGGTCAACAATGAGCAGTTCTTC
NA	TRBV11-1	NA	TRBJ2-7	CASRGFVSGDEQYF	TGTGCCAGCAGGGGGTTTGTCTCAGGGGACGAGCAGTACTTC